Below are 13 T cell receptor beta chains sequenced from a single sample in a study of response to subunit inactivated influenza vaccine (dated by TCRdb to the late 2010s). To prepare the library, RT-PCR was applied. The sample was run on an Illumina HiSeq 2500. TCRdb trimmed public reads at Q25 via fastp, called clones via MiXCR and kept in-frame beta chains. When rows share a CDR3 protein, they turn into one entry using the most common DNA and genes. For this sample the table gives a few hundred thousand distinct CDR3 sequences, of which about a fifth were detected only once. Together, the top ten hold 9.5% to 13% of the sample. The sequencing here drew on PBMCs from blood, taken approximately 20 months after vaccination. These receptors were collected from a man aged 50 to 75 who received an inactivated influenza vaccine. Donor details come from another sample of the same person, matched by shared clones.

The chain has TRBV30 and TRBJ1-5; no clear D. Germline assignment: CDR1 GTSNPN and CDR2 SVGIG (reference sequence). CDR3 length equals 14 residues. The V end lost 2 bases, the J end lost 6 bases, and 14 bases lay between the germline ends. The CDR3 nucleotides are TGTGCCTGGAGTAAAGCGGCTCGGGGTCAGCCCCAGCATTTT. This encodes CAWSKAARGQPQHF.

This clonotype was detected a few times. The chain couples TRBV10-3 to TRBJ1-1; 7 positions match TRBD1. V dropped 6 bases and J dropped 0; count of bases not matched to a gene: 7. In germline, CDR1 is ENHRY, CDR2 SYGVKD. The CDR3 loop spans 15 amino acids. CDR3 sequence: CAIRTGQSMNTEAFF. DNA for the CDR3: TGTGCCATCAGGACGGGACAGAGCATGAACACTGAAGCTTTCTTT.

The chain recombines TRBV7-9 with TRBJ2-2; no clear D gene. This CDR3 has 12 residues. V was cut by 7 bases and J by 3 bases, with 6 bases left in between. The germline V gene encodes CDR1 SEHNR and CDR2 FQNEAQ (reference sequence). The CDR3 spells CASIFDTGELFF. CDR3 nucleotides: TGTGCCAGCATTTTCGACACCGGGGAGCTGTTTTTT.

The rearrangement joins TRBV19 to TRBJ2-7; no clear D. V was pared by 9 bases and J by 3 bases, with 15 bases between. Germline CDR1 is LNHDA and CDR2 is SQIVND (reference sequence). CDR3 length: 13 amino acids. CDR3 residues: CASSDSRGYEQYF. CDR3 nucleotide sequence: TGTGCCAGCTCAGATAGTCGAGGCTACGAGCAGTACTTC.

CDR3 nucleotide sequence: TGTGCCAGCAGCTTGGGCGACAGGGGCGAGCAGTACTTC. This sequence encodes CASSLGDRGEQYF. The rearrangement joins TRBV5-6 to TRBJ2-7; 8 bases match TRBD1. Germline V gene sequence: CDR1 SGHDT, CDR2 YYEEEE. V trimming: 0 bases; J trimming: 6 bases; junction bases outside the gene matches: 2. There are 13 residues in the CDR3.

This clonotype appeared a few times. The V call is TRBV20-1, the J call TRBJ2-1, with D maybe TRBD1 (5 bases). Germline V gene lookup returns CDR1 DFQATT and CDR2 SNEGSKA (reference sequence). This CDR3 spans 13 amino acids. V lost 5 bases and J lost 8, with 16 bases in between. CDR3: CSASQTAGHEQFF. CDR3 nucleotide sequence: TGCAGTGCTTCCCAGACAGCAGGCCATGAGCAGTTCTTC.

The chain employs TRBV19 and TRBJ1-5; perhaps TRBD1 as D (5 bases). Germline V lookup: CDR1 LNHDA, CDR2 SQIVND (reference sequence). Trimming removed 3 bases from V and 1 base from J, with 13 bases in between. There are 16 residues in the CDR3. Here the CDR3 reads CASSIWSGMSNQPQHF. CDR3 sequence (DNA): TGTGCCAGTAGTATTTGGTCAGGGATGAGCAATCAGCCCCAGCATTTT.

In this sample, this clonotype turned up a few times. This chain connects TRBV6-2 or TRBV6-3 to TRBJ1-5, with D possibly being TRBD1 (5 bases). The CDR3 runs to 15 residues. Per germline, CDR1 MNHEY and CDR2 SVGEGT. V dropped 5 bases and J dropped 2 bases, with 13 bases sitting between them. Here the CDR3 reads CASSPDRERNQPQHF. The CDR3, as DNA: TGTGCCAGCAGTCCCGACAGAGAGCGCAATCAGCCCCAGCATTTT.

This chain joins TRBV4-3 and TRBJ2-5; TRBD2 matches at 11 bases. CDR3 length equals 16 residues. In germline, CDR1 is LGHNA, CDR2 YSLEER. The ends lost 0 bases at V and 3 bases at J; junction bases unmatched: 3. Written as DNA, the CDR3 is TGCGCCAGCAGCCAAGATCTACTAGCGGGGGAAGAGACCCAGTACTTC. Protein product: CASSQDLLAGEETQYF.

This clonotype was counted between two and nine times. The rearrangement joins TRBV11-2 to TRBJ2-2, with D unclear. The V and J ends lost 1 base and 6 bases respectively, with 12 bases between them. The CDR3 has 15 residues. Germline V lookup: CDR1 SGHAT, CDR2 FQNNGV. The CDR3 sequence is CASSLGGLRPGELFF. CDR3 DNA: TGTGCCAGCAGCTTAGGGGGTCTCCGGCCCGGGGAGCTGTTTTTT.

The chain's CDR3 is CASSQDFEGPKLFF. The CDR3 DNA sequence: TGTGCCAGCAGCCAAGATTTTGAGGGCCCCAAACTGTTTTTT. The chain uses TRBV4-2 and TRBJ1-4; D unresolved. V was trimmed by 0 bases and J by 11 bases, leaving 13 bases between them. CDR1 is LGHNA, CDR2 YNFKEQ, per germline. The CDR3 has 14 residues.

The V call is TRBV12-3 or TRBV12-4, the J call TRBJ1-4; TRBD1 matches at 9 bases. The CDR3 consists of 14 residues. V dropped 5 bases and J dropped 6; count of bases not matched to a gene: 4. The CDR3 loop reads CASSHRDRDEKLFF. The CDR3 DNA sequence: TGTGCCAGCAGTCACCGGGACAGGGATGAAAAACTGTTTTTT.

The chain employs TRBV7-2 and TRBJ2-7; tentatively, D is TRBD2 (5 bases). This CDR3 has 14 residues. The V end lost 4 bases, the J end lost 2 bases, and 12 bases lay between the germline ends. Looked up from germline, CDR1 is SGHTA and CDR2 is FQGNSA. CDR3 sequence: CASSSGFPPYEQYF. CDR3 coding DNA: TGTGCCAGCAGCTCGGGATTTCCCCCCTACGAGCAGTACTTC.